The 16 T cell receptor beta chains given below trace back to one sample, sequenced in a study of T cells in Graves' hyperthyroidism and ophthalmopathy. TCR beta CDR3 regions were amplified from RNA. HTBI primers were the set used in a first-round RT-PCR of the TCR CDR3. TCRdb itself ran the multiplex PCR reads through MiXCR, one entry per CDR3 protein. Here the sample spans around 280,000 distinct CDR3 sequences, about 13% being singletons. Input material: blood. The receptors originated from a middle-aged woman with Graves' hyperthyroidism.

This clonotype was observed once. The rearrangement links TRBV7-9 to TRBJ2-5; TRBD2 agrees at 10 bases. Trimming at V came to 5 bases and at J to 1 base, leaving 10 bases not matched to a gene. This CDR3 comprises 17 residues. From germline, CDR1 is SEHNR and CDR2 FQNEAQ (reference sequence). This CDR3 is CASSPQREGPTQETQYF. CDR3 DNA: TGTGCCAGCAGCCCTCAGCGGGAGGGGCCCACCCAAGAGACCCAGTACTTC.

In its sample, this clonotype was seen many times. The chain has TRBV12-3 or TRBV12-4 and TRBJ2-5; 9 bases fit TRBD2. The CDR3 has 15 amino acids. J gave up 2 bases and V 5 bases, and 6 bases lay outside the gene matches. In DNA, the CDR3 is TGTGCCAGCAGTGACGGGACTAGCAGGCAAGAGACCCAGTACTTC. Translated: CASSDGTSRQETQYF.

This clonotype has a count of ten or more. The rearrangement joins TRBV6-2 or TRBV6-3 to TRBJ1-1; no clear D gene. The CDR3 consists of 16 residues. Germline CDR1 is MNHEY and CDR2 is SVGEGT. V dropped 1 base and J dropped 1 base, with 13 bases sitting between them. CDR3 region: CASSYFRQLGNTEAFF. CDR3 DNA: TGTGCCAGCAGTTACTTTCGCCAGCTTGGGAACACTGAAGCTTTCTTT.

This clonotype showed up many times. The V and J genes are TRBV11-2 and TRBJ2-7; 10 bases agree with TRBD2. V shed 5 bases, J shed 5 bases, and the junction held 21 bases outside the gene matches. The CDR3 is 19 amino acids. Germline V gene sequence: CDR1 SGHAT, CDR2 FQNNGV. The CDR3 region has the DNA TGTGCCAGCAGCCCTCACCCCAGACTAGCGGGCCTATTAGGACACGAGCAGTACTTC. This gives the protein CASSPHPRLAGLLGHEQYF.

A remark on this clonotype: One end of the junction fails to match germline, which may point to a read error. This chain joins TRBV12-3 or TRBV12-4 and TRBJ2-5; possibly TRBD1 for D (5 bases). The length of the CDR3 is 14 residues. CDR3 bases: TGTGCCAGCAGCTTGGGGCAGGGCCAAGGGACCCAGTACTTC. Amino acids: CASSLGQGQGTQYF.

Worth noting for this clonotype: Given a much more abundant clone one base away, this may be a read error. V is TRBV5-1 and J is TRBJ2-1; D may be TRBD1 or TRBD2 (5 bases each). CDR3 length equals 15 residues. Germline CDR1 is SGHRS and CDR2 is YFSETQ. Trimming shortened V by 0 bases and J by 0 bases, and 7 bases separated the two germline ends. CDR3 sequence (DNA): TGCGCCAGCAGCTTGGGGGACCTCTCCTACAATGAGCAGTTCTTC. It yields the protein CASSLGDLSYNEQFF.

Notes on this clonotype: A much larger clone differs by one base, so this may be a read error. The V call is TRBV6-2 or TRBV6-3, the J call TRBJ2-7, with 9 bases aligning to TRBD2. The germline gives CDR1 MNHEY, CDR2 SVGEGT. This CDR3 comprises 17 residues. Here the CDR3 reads CAGSYPDIAGALYEQYF. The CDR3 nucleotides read TGTGCCGGCAGTTACCCTGACATAGCGGGAGCCCTCTACGAGCAGTACTTC.

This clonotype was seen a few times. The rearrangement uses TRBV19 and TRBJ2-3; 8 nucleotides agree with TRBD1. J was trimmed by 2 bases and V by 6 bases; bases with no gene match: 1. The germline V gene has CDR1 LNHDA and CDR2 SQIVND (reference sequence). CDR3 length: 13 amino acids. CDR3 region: CASRDRDTDTQYF. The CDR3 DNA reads TGTGCCAGTAGGGACAGGGACACAGATACGCAGTATTTT.

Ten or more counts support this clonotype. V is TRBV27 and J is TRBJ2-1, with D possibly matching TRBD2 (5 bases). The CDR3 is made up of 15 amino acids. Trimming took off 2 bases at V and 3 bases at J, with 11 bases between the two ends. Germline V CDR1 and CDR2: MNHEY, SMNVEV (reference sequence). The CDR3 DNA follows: TGTGCCAGCAGTTTAAAGTTTGCGGGCTACAATGAGCAGTTCTTC. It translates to CASSLKFAGYNEQFF.

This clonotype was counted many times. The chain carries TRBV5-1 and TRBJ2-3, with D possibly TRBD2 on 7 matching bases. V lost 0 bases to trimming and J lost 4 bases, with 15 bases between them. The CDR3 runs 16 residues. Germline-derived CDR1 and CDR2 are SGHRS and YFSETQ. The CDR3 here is CASSLELGGRADTQYF. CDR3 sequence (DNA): TGCGCCAGCAGCTTGGAGCTCGGGGGGCGCGCAGATACGCAGTATTTT.

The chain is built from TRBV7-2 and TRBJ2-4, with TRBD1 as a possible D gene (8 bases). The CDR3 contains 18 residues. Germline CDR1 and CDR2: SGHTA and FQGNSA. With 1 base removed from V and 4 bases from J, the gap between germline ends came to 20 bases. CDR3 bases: TGTGCCAGCAGCTTAGAGCCCCCTTACAGGGGGGGGAAAAACATTCAGTACTTC. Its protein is CASSLEPPYRGGKNIQYF.

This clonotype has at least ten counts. Here the CDR3 reads CASSFVGPEQYF. The CDR3, as DNA: TGTGCCAGCAGTTTCGTAGGCCCCGAGCAGTACTTC. The chain joins TRBV12-3 or TRBV12-4 to TRBJ2-7; D is unresolved. Trimming removed 3 bases at V and 6 bases at J, with 9 bases between. The CDR3 has 12 amino acids.

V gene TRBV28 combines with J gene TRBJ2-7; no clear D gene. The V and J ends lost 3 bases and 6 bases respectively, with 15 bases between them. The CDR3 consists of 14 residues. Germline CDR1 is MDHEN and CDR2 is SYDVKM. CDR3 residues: CASSFGSPVPEQYF. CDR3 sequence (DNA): TGTGCCAGCAGTTTTGGGTCTCCGGTGCCCGAGCAGTACTTC.

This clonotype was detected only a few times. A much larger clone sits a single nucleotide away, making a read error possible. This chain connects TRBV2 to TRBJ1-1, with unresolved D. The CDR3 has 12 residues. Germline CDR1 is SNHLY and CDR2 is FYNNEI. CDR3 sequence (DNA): TGTGCCAGCAGTGTAGACGGAACTAAAGCTTCCTTT. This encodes CASSVDGTKASF.

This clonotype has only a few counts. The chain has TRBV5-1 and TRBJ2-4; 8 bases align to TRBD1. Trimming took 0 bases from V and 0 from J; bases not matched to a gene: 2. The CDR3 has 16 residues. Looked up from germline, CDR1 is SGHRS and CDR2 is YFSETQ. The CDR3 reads CASSLGTGSAKNIQYF. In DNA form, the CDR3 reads TGCGCCAGCAGCTTGGGGACAGGGTCAGCCAAAAACATTCAGTACTTC.

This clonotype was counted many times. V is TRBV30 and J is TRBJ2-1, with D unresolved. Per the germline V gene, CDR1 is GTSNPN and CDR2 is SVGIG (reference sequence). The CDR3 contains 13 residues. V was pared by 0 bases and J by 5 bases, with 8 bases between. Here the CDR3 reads CAWSVGPNNEQFF. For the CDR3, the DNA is TGTGCCTGGAGTGTGGGCCCTAACAATGAGCAGTTCTTC.